The T cell receptor (beta chain) under discussion was sequenced for a study of blood T cell repertoires in COVID-19. Background on the study: The samples span acute and convalescent COVID-19 from the United States, Italy and Spain. The cDNA or gDNA used as material had been derived from T cells, B-cell-depleted T cells, or PBMCs.

Germline loops: CDR1 MDHEN, CDR2 SYDVKM. The V gene lost 5 bases and the J gene lost 2 bases, with 22 bases spanning the gap. The CDR3 loop spans 18 amino acids. In the authors' methods: Nucleated cell counts were estimated from reference gene primer amplification. The repertoire was sequenced with immunoSEQ multiplex PCR; TCRdb's copy has only in-frame clones and lacks some. V and J calls and clone size are copied from that table; D and trimming were computed from the DNA. The sample includes more than 85,000 clones, around 90% seen only once; the top ten take about 5%. The sequence derives from a man in his 70s with acute or convalescent COVID-19. The sample taken for sequencing was peripheral blood. V gene TRBV28 combines with J gene TRBJ1-5; the D gene is possibly TRBD1 (6 bases). The CDR3 DNA is TGTGCCAGCAGTACCCCGGGGGGGGCAGTGGGCGGCAATCAGCCCCAGCATTTT. Its protein is CASSTPGGAVGGNQPQHF.